The source of this T cell receptor beta chain is a study of blood T cell repertoires in COVID-19. The protocol was immunoSEQ multiplex PCR, while the TCRdb copy is restricted to in-frame clones and leaves out a portion. Here the sample spans 330,000 or so clones, more than 85% being singletons. With 6 bases removed from V and 7 bases from J, the gap between germline ends came to 16 bases. The germline CDR1 and CDR2 sequences are MNHEY and SVGAGI. The CDR3 is 13 residues long. Individuals aged about 18 to 89 years were recruited from fewer than 25 US areas. The chain recombines TRBV6-5 with TRBJ2-7; possibly TRBD1 for D (5 bases). Sequenced: PBMCs or T cells enriched from blood (not recorded which). This sequence was found in a woman between 25 and 40 years old who had recovered from COVID-19. Here the CDR3 reads CASSSVQGLEQYF. DNA for the CDR3: TGTGCCAGCAGCTCTGTTCAGGGTTTAGAGCAGTACTTC.